This T cell receptor beta chain was sequenced for a study of blood T cell repertoires in COVID-19. Study context: From T cells, B-cell-depleted T cells, or PBMCs came the material, which was cDNA or gDNA.

Those enrolled in Seattle joined during active infection and were followed longitudinally afterward. Generated by immunoSEQ multiplex PCR, the TCRdb table keeps only in-frame clones and is missing some. The repertoire includes 100,000 to 150,000 clones, about 93% of them detected once, and around 2% sits in the top ten. The origin of this receptor is a man aged 50 or older with COVID-19, enrolled during active disease. Source material: peripheral blood.

CDR3 in DNA: TGTGCCAGCAGCGTCAGGGGGCGCGATCAGCCCCAGCATTTT. As protein: CASSVRGRDQPQHF. This chain joins TRBV28 and TRBJ1-5; 8 bases are shared with TRBD1. The V gene's germline CDR1 is MDHEN and CDR2 SYDVKM. The CDR3 is 14 amino acids. V lost 6 bases and J lost 5; bases outside the gene matches: 6.